Presented here are 9 T cell receptor beta chains from one specimen sequenced in a study of graft-versus-host responses after intestinal transplantation. Repertoires were generated with immunoSEQ multiplex PCR, while TCRdb's copy carries only in-frame clones and drops some. The sample lists fewer than 120,000 clones, 80% to 95% occurring once. Their specific antigens are unknown. This specimen consisted of unstimulated CD8+ T cells sorted from spleen or lymph node cells, obtained before intestinal transplant. The receptors stem from a human donor who received an intestinal transplant.

The J gene is TRBJ2-3, the V gene TRBV7-2; 12 positions agree with TRBD2. Germline trimming cut 3 bases from V and 5 bases from J; bases unmatched to any gene: 15. The CDR3 totals 19 residues. Germline V gene data show CDR1 as SGHTA and CDR2 as FQGNSA. DNA for the CDR3: TGTGCCAGCAGCTTCAGACTAGCGGGAGAGCGGCTGGCCCAAGATACGCAGTATTTT. It is translated as CASSFRLAGERLAQDTQYF.

V gene TRBV9 combines with J gene TRBJ2-7; 8 positions agree with TRBD2. Germline V lookup: CDR1 SGDLS, CDR2 YYNGEE. The CDR3 loop spans 14 amino acids. J gave up 3 bases and V 0 bases, and 2 bases lay outside the gene matches. The CDR3 loop is CASSVELADYEQYF. For the CDR3, the DNA is TGTGCCAGCAGCGTAGAACTAGCGGACTACGAGCAGTACTTC.

This sequence joins TRBV11-1 and TRBJ2-3; TRBD2 agrees at 7 bases. The germline V gene encodes CDR1 SGHAT and CDR2 FQDESV (reference sequence). CDR3 length: 15 residues. The trim removed 6 bases at V and 3 bases at J, leaving 9 bases unmatched. In DNA form, the CDR3 reads TGTGCCAGCAGTTCCTTCGGGCGGGAGACAGATACGCAGTATTTT. This gives the protein CASSSFGRETDTQYF. Complete variable domain (other parts from reference TRBV11-1 and TRBJ2-3): EAEVAQSPRYKITEKSQAVAFWCDPISGHATLYWYRQILGQGPELLVQFQDESVVDDSQLPKDRFSAERLKGVDSTLKIQPAELGDSAMYLCASSSFGRETDTQYFGPGTRLTVL.

The chain links TRBV6-5 to TRBJ1-1; perhaps TRBD1 as D (5 bases). Trimming took 4 bases from V and 1 from J, leaving 7 bases between them. CDR3 length: 13 residues. Germline CDR1 reads MNHEY; CDR2 reads SVGAGI. The CDR3 region has the DNA TGTGCCAGCAGTTTCGACAGGAACACTGAAGCTTTCTTT. Translation gives CASSFDRNTEAFF.

J is TRBJ1-2 and V is TRBV29-1; D is uncertain. The CDR3 is 15 residues long. Germline values: CDR1 SQVTM, CDR2 ANQGSEA. Deletions cut 2 bases from V and 5 bases from J, with 18 bases between. The CDR3 reads CSVEFSAGNGYGYTF. The CDR3 region has the DNA TGCAGCGTTGAATTTTCGGCGGGAAATGGGTATGGCTACACCTTC.

The genes are TRBV30 and TRBJ2-1; D unresolved. V lost 5 bases and J 7 bases, leaving 3 bases between the germline ends. The CDR3 has 9 residues. Per germline, CDR1 GTSNPN and CDR2 SVGIG (reference sequence). The CDR3 region is CAWGNEQFF. Written as DNA, the CDR3 is TGTGCCTGGGGTAATGAGCAGTTCTTC.

The chain couples TRBV9 to TRBJ2-2, with no clear D. Looked up from germline, CDR1 is SGDLS and CDR2 is YYNGEE. CDR3 length: 16 amino acids. Trimming pared 1 base from V and 3 bases from J, leaving 13 bases between. In DNA form, the CDR3 reads TGTGCCAGCAGCGTAAACTCCCTTATGGACACCGGGGAGCTGTTTTTT. Its protein product is CASSVNSLMDTGELFF.

The genes are TRBV11-2 and TRBJ2-5; D gene unclear. Trimming took 5 bases from V and 5 from J, leaving 6 bases between them. The CDR3 spans 11 residues. The germline V gene has CDR1 SGHAT and CDR2 FQNNGV. CDR3 DNA: TGTGCCAGCAGCGGCCGGGAGACCCAGTACTTC. Amino acids: CASSGRETQYF.

The J gene is TRBJ2-7, the V gene TRBV6-6; no clear D. Per the germline V gene, CDR1 is MNHNY and CDR2 is SVGAGI (reference sequence). There are 12 residues in the CDR3. V was pared by 7 bases and J by 7 bases, with 14 bases between. In DNA form, the CDR3 reads TGTGCCAGCAAGTCCGGCAGCTTTGAGCAGTACTTC. As protein: CASKSGSFEQYF.